This entry describes one T cell receptor beta chain. Its antigen is still unknown. This record comes from a study of T cell repertoires in cytomegalovirus infection. The overall study: Used in the study were CMV epitopes, some recently identified and HLA-C-restricted, others well-studied and HLA-B-restricted. Public TCR beta signatures were indicative of both CMV infection and a matching HLA type.

Points from the study as a whole: Identification of carriers of CMV plus the relevant HLA was achieved through cumulative public TCR beta family frequency. Dominant in the ex vivo response were TCR beta clonotypes restricted by HLA-C and specific for CMV.

CDR1 is SGHVS and CDR2 is FNYEAQ in the germline V gene. The CDR3 runs to 15 residues. V was clipped by 5 bases and J by 1 base, with 14 bases between them. TCRdb processed the reads anew with MiXCR; each CDR3 protein has one entry. Here the sample spans more than 250,000 distinct CDR3 sequences, around 25% being singletons. The chain uses TRBV7-6 and TRBJ2-5; weak D call: TRBD1 (5 bases). The specimen comprised cultured PBMCs, sampled from culture after CMV antigen stimulation. The TCR sequence derives from a human donor in good health (CMV status not recorded). Some clones in this sample may be carry-over from other donors' samples. For the CDR3, the DNA is TGTGCCAGCAGCCTCCGGCAGGGCGGCCAAGAGACCCAGTACTTC. Translated: CASSLRQGGQETQYF.